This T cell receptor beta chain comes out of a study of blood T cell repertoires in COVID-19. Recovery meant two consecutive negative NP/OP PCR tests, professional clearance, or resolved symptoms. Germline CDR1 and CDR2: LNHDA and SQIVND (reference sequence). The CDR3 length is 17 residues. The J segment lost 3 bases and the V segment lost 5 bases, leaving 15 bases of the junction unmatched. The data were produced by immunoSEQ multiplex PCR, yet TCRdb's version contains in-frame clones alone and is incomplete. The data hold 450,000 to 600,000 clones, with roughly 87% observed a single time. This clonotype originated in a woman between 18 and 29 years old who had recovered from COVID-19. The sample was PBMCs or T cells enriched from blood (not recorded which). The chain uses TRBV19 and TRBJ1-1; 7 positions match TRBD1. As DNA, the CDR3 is TGTGCCAGTAGTTTGAGGGGGCAAACCGCGACATACACTGAAGCTTTCTTT. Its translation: CASSLRGQTATYTEAFF.